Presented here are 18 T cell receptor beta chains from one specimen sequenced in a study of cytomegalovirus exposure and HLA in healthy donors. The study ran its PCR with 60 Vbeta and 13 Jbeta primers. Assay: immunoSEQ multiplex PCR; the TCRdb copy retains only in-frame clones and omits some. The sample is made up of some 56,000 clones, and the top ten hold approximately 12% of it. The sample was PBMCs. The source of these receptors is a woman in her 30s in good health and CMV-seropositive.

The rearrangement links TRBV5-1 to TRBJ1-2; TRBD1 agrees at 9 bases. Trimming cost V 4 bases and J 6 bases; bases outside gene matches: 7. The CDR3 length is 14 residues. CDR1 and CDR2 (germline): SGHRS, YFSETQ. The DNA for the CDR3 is TGCGCCAGCAGCCAGGGACAGGGACTTCATGGCTACACCTTC. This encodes CASSQGQGLHGYTF.

The DNA for the CDR3 is TGCGCCAGCAGCCAACTTGACAGGGGGCGAAACACTGAAGCTTTCTTT. This encodes CASSQLDRGRNTEAFF. J is TRBJ1-1 and V is TRBV5-1; 10 bases are a match to TRBD1. The CDR3 has 16 residues. Trimming at V came to 4 bases and at J to 2 bases, leaving 8 bases not matched to a gene. Germline CDR1 SGHRS, CDR2 YFSETQ.

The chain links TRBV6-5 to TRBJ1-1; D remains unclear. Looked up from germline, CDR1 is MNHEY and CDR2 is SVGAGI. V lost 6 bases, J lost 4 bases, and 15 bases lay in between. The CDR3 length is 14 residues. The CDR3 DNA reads TGTGCCAGCAGACTGGACTCCTGGGGCACTGAAGCTTTCTTT. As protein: CASRLDSWGTEAFF.

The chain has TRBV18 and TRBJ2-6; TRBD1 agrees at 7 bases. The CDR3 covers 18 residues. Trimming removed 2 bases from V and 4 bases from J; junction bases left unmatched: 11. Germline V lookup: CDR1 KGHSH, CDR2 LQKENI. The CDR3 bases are TGTGCCAGCTCACCAATTTTAAACAGGGGAAGCGGGGCCAACGTCCTGACTTTC. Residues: CASSPILNRGSGANVLTF. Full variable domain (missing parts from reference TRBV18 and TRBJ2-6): NAGVMQNPRHLVRRRGQEARLRCSPMKGHSHVYWYRQLPEEGLKFMVYLQKENIIDESGMPKERFSAEFPKEGPSILRIQQVVRGDSAAYFCASSPILNRGSGANVLTFGAGSRLTVL.

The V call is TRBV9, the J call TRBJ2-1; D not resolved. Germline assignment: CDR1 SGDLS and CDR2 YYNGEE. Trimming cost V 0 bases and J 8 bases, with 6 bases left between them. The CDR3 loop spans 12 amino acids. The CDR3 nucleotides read TGTGCCAGCAGCGTAGTTCCCGATGAGCAGTTCTTC. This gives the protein CASSVVPDEQFF.

CDR3 residues: CASSPLTGGAYGYTF. As DNA, the CDR3 is TGTGCCAGCTCACCCTTGACAGGGGGCGCCTATGGCTACACCTTC. V is TRBV18 and J is TRBJ1-2; TRBD1 matches 10 bases. The V gene end was trimmed by 3 bases and the J gene end by 4 bases; junction bases not matched to a gene: 5. Germline CDR1 KGHSH, CDR2 LQKENI. The CDR3 extends over 15 amino acids.

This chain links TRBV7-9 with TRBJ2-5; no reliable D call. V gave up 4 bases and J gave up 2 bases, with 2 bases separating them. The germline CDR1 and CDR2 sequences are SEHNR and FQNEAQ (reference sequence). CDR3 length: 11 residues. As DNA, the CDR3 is TGTGCCAGCAGCTCGCAAGAGACCCAGTACTTC. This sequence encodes CASSSQETQYF.

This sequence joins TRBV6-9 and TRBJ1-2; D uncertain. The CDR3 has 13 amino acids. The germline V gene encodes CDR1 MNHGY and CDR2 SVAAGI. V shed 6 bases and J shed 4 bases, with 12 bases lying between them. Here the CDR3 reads CASRLTRPYGYTF. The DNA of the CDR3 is TGTGCCAGCAGACTCACGAGGCCCTATGGCTACACCTTC.

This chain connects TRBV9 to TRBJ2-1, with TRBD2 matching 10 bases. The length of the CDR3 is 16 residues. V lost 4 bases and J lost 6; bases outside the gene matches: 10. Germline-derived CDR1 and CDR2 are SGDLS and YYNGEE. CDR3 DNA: TGTGCCAGCAGCCCGGGCACTAGCGGGGCCCCCAATGAGCAGTTCTTC. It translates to CASSPGTSGAPNEQFF.

CDR3 in amino acids: CAWNQAGEKLFF. The CDR3 bases are TGTGCCTGGAACCAGGCGGGGGAAAAACTGTTTTTT. V and J are TRBV30 and TRBJ1-4, with D uncertain. Germline V CDR1 and CDR2: GTSNPN, SVGIG (reference sequence). This CDR3 contains 12 residues. Trimming shortened V by 4 bases and J by 8 bases, and 11 bases separated the two germline ends.

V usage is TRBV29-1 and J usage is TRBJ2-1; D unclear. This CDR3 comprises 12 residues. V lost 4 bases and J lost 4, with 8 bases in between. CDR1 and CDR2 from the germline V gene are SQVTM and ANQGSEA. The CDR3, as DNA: TGCAGCGTTGTCCACGGTTACAATGAGCAGTTCTTC. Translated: CSVVHGYNEQFF.

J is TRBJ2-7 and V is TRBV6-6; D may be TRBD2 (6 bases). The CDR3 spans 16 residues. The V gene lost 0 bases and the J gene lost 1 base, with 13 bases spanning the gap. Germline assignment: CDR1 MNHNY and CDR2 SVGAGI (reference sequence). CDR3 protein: CASSYSAGHGSYEQYF. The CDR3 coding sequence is TGTGCCAGCAGTTACTCAGCGGGCCACGGGTCCTACGAGCAGTACTTC.

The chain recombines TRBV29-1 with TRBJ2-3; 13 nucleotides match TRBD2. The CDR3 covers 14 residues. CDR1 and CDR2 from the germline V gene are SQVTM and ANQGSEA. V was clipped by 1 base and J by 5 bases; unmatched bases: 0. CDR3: CSVEGTSGRDTQYF. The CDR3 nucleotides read TGCAGCGTTGAAGGGACTAGCGGGAGAGATACGCAGTATTTT.

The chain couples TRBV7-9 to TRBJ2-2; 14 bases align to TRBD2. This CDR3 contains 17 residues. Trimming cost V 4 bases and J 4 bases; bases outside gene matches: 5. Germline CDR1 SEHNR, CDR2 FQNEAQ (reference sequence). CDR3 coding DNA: TGTGCCAGCAGCTCAAGACTAGCGGGAGGGCCCACCGGGGAGCTGTTTTTT. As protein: CASSSRLAGGPTGELFF.

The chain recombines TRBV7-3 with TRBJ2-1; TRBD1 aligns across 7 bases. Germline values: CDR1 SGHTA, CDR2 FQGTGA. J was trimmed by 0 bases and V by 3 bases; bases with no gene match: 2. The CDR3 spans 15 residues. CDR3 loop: CASSFRDSSYNEQFF. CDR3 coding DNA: TGTGCCAGCAGCTTCAGGGACAGCTCCTACAATGAGCAGTTCTTC.

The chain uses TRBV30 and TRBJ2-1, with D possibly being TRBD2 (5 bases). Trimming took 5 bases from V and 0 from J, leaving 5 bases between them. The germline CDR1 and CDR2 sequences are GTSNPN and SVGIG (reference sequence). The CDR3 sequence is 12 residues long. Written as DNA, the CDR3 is TGTGCCTGGGGGAGCTCCTACAATGAGCAGTTCTTC. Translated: CAWGSSYNEQFF.

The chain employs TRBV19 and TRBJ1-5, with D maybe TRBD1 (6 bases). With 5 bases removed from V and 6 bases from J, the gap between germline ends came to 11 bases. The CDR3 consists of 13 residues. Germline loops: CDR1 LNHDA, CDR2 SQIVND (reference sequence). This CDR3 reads CASSVQGSQPQHF. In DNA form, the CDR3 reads TGTGCCAGTAGTGTACAGGGATCTCAGCCCCAGCATTTT.

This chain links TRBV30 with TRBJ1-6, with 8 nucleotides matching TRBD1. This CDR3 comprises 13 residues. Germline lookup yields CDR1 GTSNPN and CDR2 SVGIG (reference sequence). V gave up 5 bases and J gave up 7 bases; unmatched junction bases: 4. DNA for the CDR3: TGTGCCTGGGAAACAGGGGGGAATTCACCCCTCCACTTT. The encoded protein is CAWETGGNSPLHF.